The 11 T cell receptor beta chains below were found in one sample sequenced in a study of PD-1 blockade in mismatch repair-deficient tumors. Clones were sequenced by immunoSEQ multiplex PCR, and TCRdb holds only the in-frame ones, with some missing. The table shows roughly 130,000 clones, with around nine tenths occurring only once. The source was peripheral blood, collected just over 70 weeks after starting pembrolizumab. These TCRs come from an adult with mismatch repair-deficient cancer.

This CDR3 reads CASSFADFPLYEQYF. For the CDR3, the DNA is TGTGCCAGCAGCTTCGCCGACTTCCCGCTCTACGAGCAGTACTTC. This chain joins TRBV11-2 and TRBJ2-7; D uncertain. Looked up from germline, CDR1 is SGHAT and CDR2 is FQNNGV. There are 15 residues in the CDR3. Between the trimmed V and J ends, which lost 3 bases and 3 bases, there was a span of 15 bases.

The V call is TRBV30, the J call TRBJ1-2, with D possibly matching TRBD1 (5 bases). Germline-derived CDR1 and CDR2 are GTSNPN and SVGIG (reference sequence). This CDR3 has 13 residues. V was pared by 0 bases and J by 4 bases, with 9 bases between. The chain's CDR3 is CAWSVGGTYGYTF. The CDR3 DNA is TGTGCCTGGAGTGTAGGCGGGACCTATGGCTACACCTTC.

V and J are TRBV7-2 and TRBJ1-2, with D tentatively TRBD1 (5 bases). V was cut by 7 bases and J by 8 bases, with 11 bases left in between. CDR3 size: 11 residues. From germline, CDR1 is SGHTA and CDR2 FQGNSA. The CDR3 DNA follows: TGTGCCAGCACCCAATGGGGGGGCTACACCTTC. Protein: CASTQWGGYTF.

J is TRBJ2-5 and V is TRBV13; D remains ambiguous. In germline, CDR1 is PRHDT, CDR2 FYEKMQ (reference sequence). The CDR3 extends over 12 amino acids. V lost 5 bases and J 5 bases, leaving 9 bases between the germline ends. The CDR3 sequence is CASSTLLETQYF. CDR3 in DNA: TGTGCCAGCAGCACCCTACTGGAGACCCAGTACTTC.

Notes on this clone: The sample has other DNA sequences that encode this CDR3 too. V usage is TRBV27 and J usage is TRBJ2-1, with D perhaps matching TRBD1 (5 bases). Deletions cut 3 bases from V and 7 bases from J, with 7 bases between. CDR1 and CDR2 from the germline V gene are MNHEY and SMNVEV (reference sequence). The CDR3 spans 12 residues. CDR3 coding DNA: TGTGCCAGCAGTTTTAGGGGTAATGAGCAGTTCTTC. Amino acid sequence: CASSFRGNEQFF.

V gene TRBV4-3 combines with J gene TRBJ2-1; TRBD2 aligns across 7 bases. The germline CDR1 and CDR2 sequences are LGHNA and YSLEER. J lost 4 bases, V lost 0 bases, and 3 bases had no gene match. The CDR3 loop spans 15 amino acids. The CDR3 region has the DNA TGCGCCAGCAGCCAAGACCTAGCGGCTTACAATGAGCAGTTCTTC. Protein: CASSQDLAAYNEQFF.

The chain uses TRBV5-4 and TRBJ2-3; 9 nucleotides line up with TRBD2. The V segment lost 6 bases and the J segment 6 bases; nucleotides outside the gene matches: 5. The CDR3 loop spans 13 amino acids. The germline V gene encodes CDR1 SGHNT and CDR2 YYREEE (reference sequence). The CDR3 sequence is CASTWRGGDTQYF. In nucleotides, the CDR3 is TGTGCCAGCACCTGGCGGGGGGGGGATACGCAGTATTTT.

CDR3 DNA sequence: TGTGCCAGTAGTAGGGAGACTAGCGGGAGGGCCAGTGAGGGTGAGCAGTACTTC. Translated: CASSRETSGRASEGEQYF. The chain employs TRBV19 and TRBJ2-7; 14 nucleotides agree with TRBD2. Germline V gene lookup returns CDR1 LNHDA and CDR2 SQIVND (reference sequence). J was trimmed by 7 bases and V by 4 bases; bases with no gene match: 15. CDR3 length: 18 residues. Complete variable domain (other parts from reference TRBV19 and TRBJ2-7): DGGITQSPKYLFRKEGQNVTLSCEQNLNHDAMYWYRQDPGQGLRLIYYSQIVNDFQKGDIAEGYSVSREKKESFPLTVTSAQKNPTAFYLCASSRETSGRASEGEQYFGPGTRLTVT.

The chain recombines TRBV7-3 with TRBJ2-3; D possibly corresponds to TRBD2 (5 bases). Deletions cut 5 bases from V and 5 bases from J, with 17 bases between. CDR3 length: 15 residues. Per the germline V gene, CDR1 is SGHTA and CDR2 is FQGTGA. The CDR3 DNA sequence: TGTGCCAGCAGCCGAAGCCACGGGGTCGGAGATACGCAGTATTTT. Translated: CASSRSHGVGDTQYF.

The rearrangement joins TRBV19 to TRBJ2-1; 10 positions agree with TRBD2. The V and J ends lost 5 bases and 9 bases, in that order; junction bases with no gene match: 13. In germline, CDR1 is LNHDA, CDR2 SQIVND (reference sequence). The CDR3 has 16 residues. The CDR3 spells CASSLKLAGLGSEQFF. CDR3 in DNA: TGTGCCAGTAGTCTTAAACTAGCGGGATTGGGCTCTGAGCAGTTCTTC.

The rearrangement links TRBV7-9 to TRBJ2-7; tentatively, D is TRBD2 (7 bases). The germline V gene has CDR1 SEHNR and CDR2 FQNEAQ (reference sequence). Trimming took 6 bases from V and 2 from J, leaving 14 bases between them. This CDR3 comprises 14 residues. The CDR3 DNA reads TGTGCCAGCAGGGGGGGGCAGCAACCCTACGAGCAGTACTTC. It specifies CASRGGQQPYEQYF.